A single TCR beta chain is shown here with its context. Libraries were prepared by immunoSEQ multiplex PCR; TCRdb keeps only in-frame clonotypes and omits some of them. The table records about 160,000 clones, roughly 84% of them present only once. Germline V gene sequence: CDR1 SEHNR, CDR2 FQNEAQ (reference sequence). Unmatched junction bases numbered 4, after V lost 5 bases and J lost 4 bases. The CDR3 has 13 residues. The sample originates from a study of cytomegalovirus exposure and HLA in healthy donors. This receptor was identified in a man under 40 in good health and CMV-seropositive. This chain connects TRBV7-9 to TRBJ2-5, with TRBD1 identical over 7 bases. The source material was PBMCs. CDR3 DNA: TGTGCCAGCAGCGCAAACAGGGGAGAGACCCAGTACTTC. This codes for CASSANRGETQYF. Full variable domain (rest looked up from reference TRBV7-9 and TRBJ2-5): DTGVSQNPRHKITKRGQNVTFRCDPISEHNRLYWYRQTLGQGPEFLTYFQNEAQLEKSRLLSDRFSAERPKGSFSTLEIQRTEQGDSAMYLCASSANRGETQYFGPGTRLLVL.